The T cell receptor beta chain described here comes from a study of T cell changes during pregnancy in multiple sclerosis. The trim removed 0 bases at V and 5 bases at J, leaving 2 bases unmatched. The germline gives CDR1 SGHRS, CDR2 YFSETQ. The CDR3 length is 13 residues. Assay used: immunoSEQ multiplex PCR; TCRdb lists only in-frame clones, some missing. In the table there are 70,000 to 80,000 clones, roughly 92% of which are singletons. The chain employs TRBV5-1 and TRBJ2-7; 7 nucleotides agree with TRBD2. The TCR sequence derives from a female donor in good health, enrolled as a control in a pregnancy study. The source material was peripheral blood, sampled after pregnancy. This CDR3 reads CASSLAGGNEQYF. DNA of the CDR3: TGCGCCAGCAGCTTGGCCGGGGGGAACGAGCAGTACTTC.